Given below is one TCR beta chain in context. What it recognizes is unknown. This CDR3 contains 15 residues. Germline CDR1 and CDR2: SGHRS and YFSETQ. Trimming pared 1 base from V and 6 bases from J, leaving 15 bases between. This entry is derived from a study of identical twins. Study conclusions and caveats: Twins shared out-of-frame alpha sequences with excess low generation probability. Carriage of fewer insertions was seen in abundant cord blood beta clonotypes, whereas memory repertoires showed none. Models predicted less out-of-frame TCR alpha sharing in monozygotic twins than was found.

A universal primer site arose from template switching, and cDNA bore unique molecular identifiers. TCRdb fed the 5' RACE reads into MiXCR, producing one record per CDR3 protein. The sample yields about 530,000 distinct CDR3 sequences, 13% to 15% seen once. This sample was also put to use in a study of yellow fever vaccine responses in identical twins.

The chain is built from TRBV5-1 and TRBJ2-3, with D maybe TRBD2 (6 bases). The clonotype originates from a woman aged 18-29 years in good health. Sequenced: CD4+ T cells sorted from blood. The CDR3 reads CASSLPRTSGDTQYF. CDR3 coding DNA: TGCGCCAGCAGCTTGCCGAGGACGAGCGGGGATACGCAGTATTTT.